The 17 T cell receptor beta chains given below trace back to one sample, sequenced in a study of T cells in localized non-small cell lung cancer. This table comes from immunoSEQ multiplex PCR, and its TCRdb copy is limited to in-frame clones, with some not included. The sample contains about 25,000 clones, around 88% of which appear only once. This specimen consisted of peripheral blood mononuclear cells, obtained before any cancer treatment. These receptors all stem from a woman aged 40 to 75 with stage III lung adenocarcinoma.

The chain has TRBV5-1 and TRBJ1-2, with D perhaps matching TRBD1 (5 bases). V lost 2 bases and J lost 2, with 13 bases in between. This CDR3 contains 15 residues. Germline V gene data show CDR1 as SGHRS and CDR2 as YFSETQ. This CDR3 is CASSFSGGVNYGYTF. The CDR3, as DNA: TGCGCCAGCAGCTTTTCCGGGGGGGTCAACTATGGCTACACCTTC.

This clone was detected only a few times. The chain links TRBV4-1 to TRBJ2-7, with no clear D. The germline V gene has CDR1 MGHRA and CDR2 YSYEKL. Trimming stripped 2 bases from V and 2 bases from J, with 13 bases between. This CDR3 has 15 amino acids. CDR3 sequence: CASSQNTHGPYEQYF. CDR3 coding DNA: TGCGCCAGCAGCCAAAATACTCACGGACCCTACGAGCAGTACTTC.

On this clone: The identical CDR3 is also encoded by other nucleotide sequences in the sample. This chain uses TRBV25-1 with TRBJ1-5, with 8 positions matching TRBD1. CDR1 and CDR2 from the germline V gene are MGHDK and SYGVNS. The junction had 5 bases not matched to a gene; V was cut back by 6 bases and J by 7 bases. The CDR3 sequence is 13 residues long. CDR3 bases: TGTGCCAGCAGCCAGGGGGCAGGCCAGCCCCAGCATTTT. Translated, it gives CASSQGAGQPQHF.

V gene TRBV25-1 combines with J gene TRBJ1-1; D is ambiguous. Germline CDR1 and CDR2: MGHDK and SYGVNS. Trimming took 8 bases from V and 1 from J, leaving 11 bases between them. The CDR3 totals 13 residues. CDR3 DNA sequence: TGTGCCAGCGTTAGTACCCCGAACACTGAAGCTTTCTTT. Residues: CASVSTPNTEAFF.

The rearrangement joins TRBV19 to TRBJ2-7; D gene ambiguous. CDR3 length: 15 residues. CDR1 is LNHDA, CDR2 SQIVND, per germline (reference sequence). Trimming left V 1 base short and J 0 bases short, with 10 bases between. In DNA form, the CDR3 reads TGTGCCAGTAGTATAGGGGCTTATAGCTCCTACGAGCAGTACTTC. Translating gives CASSIGAYSSYEQYF.

The chain recombines TRBV5-8 with TRBJ2-3, with D maybe TRBD2 (6 bases). Trimming took 1 base from V and 2 from J, leaving 14 bases between them. CDR3 length: 16 residues. From germline, CDR1 is SGHTS and CDR2 YDEGEE. The CDR3: CASSLSDYDFTDTQYF. CDR3 nucleotide sequence: TGTGCCAGCAGCTTGTCGGACTATGACTTCACAGATACGCAGTATTTT.

CDR3 coding DNA: TGTGCCAGCAGCCCCTCCGGGACTCAATACGAGCAGTACTTC. Translating it yields CASSPSGTQYEQYF. This chain links TRBV9 with TRBJ2-7; D is possibly TRBD2 (6 bases). V lost 4 bases and J lost 4, with 15 bases in between. The CDR3 spans 14 residues. CDR1 is SGDLS and CDR2 is YYNGEE in the germline V gene.

This clone was counted once. V is TRBV4-1 and J is TRBJ2-2, with TRBD2 as a possible D gene (5 bases). CDR1 MGHRA and CDR2 YSYEKL come from the germline V gene. The CDR3 runs to 16 residues. Trimming left V 3 bases short and J 3 bases short, with 14 bases between. The CDR3 nucleotides read TGCGCCAGCAGCCAGAGGGCAGACATGGACACCGGGGAGCTGTTTTTT. Encoded protein: CASSQRADMDTGELFF.

The sample holds a few counts of this clone. The V and J genes are TRBV5-1 and TRBJ2-2, with 7 bases identical to TRBD1. Trimming cost V 0 bases and J 3 bases; bases outside gene matches: 5. CDR3 length: 16 amino acids. Germline-derived CDR1 and CDR2 are SGHRS and YFSETQ. CDR3 coding DNA: TGCGCCAGCAGCTTGGATGGCAGGGGGTACACCGGGGAGCTGTTTTTT. Translation: CASSLDGRGYTGELFF.

This clone was seen once. The rearrangement joins TRBV6-5 to TRBJ2-5; possibly TRBD2 for D (6 bases). The CDR3 has 14 residues. Trimming pared 6 bases from V and 3 bases from J, leaving 14 bases between. Germline V gene data show CDR1 as MNHEY and CDR2 as SVGAGI. CDR3 in amino acids: CASSPLAVKETQYF. The CDR3 nucleotides read TGTGCCAGCAGCCCACTAGCCGTGAAAGAGACCCAGTACTTC.

The CDR3 loop reads CASSQDMSRKTYEQYF. CDR3 DNA: TGTGCCAGCAGCCAAGATATGTCGCGGAAGACCTACGAGCAGTACTTC. V and J are TRBV14 and TRBJ2-7; D remains unclear. The V end lost 0 bases, the J end lost 2 bases, and 14 bases lay between the germline ends. Germline values: CDR1 SGHDN, CDR2 FVKESK. The CDR3 spans 16 residues.

A single count supports this clone. Here the CDR3 DNA reads TGCGCCAGCAGCTTGGTTCAGGTCGCCGGCGGAATTAGGAACAATGAGCAGTTCTTC. This codes for CASSLVQVAGGIRNNEQFF. The rearrangement links TRBV5-1 to TRBJ2-1; no clear D. V was shortened by 0 bases and J by 5 bases, with 24 bases between the two germline ends. The CDR3 is 19 amino acids. Germline CDR1 and CDR2: SGHRS and YFSETQ.

The rearrangement joins TRBV7-3 to TRBJ1-4, with a possible D match to TRBD1 (5 bases). The CDR3 spans 14 residues. Per the germline V gene, CDR1 is SGHTA and CDR2 is FQGTGA. V shed 6 bases and J shed 6 bases, with 14 bases lying between them. The CDR3 DNA is TGTGCCAGCAGTTTACCACGGGGGGATGAAAAACTGTTTTTT. Its protein product is CASSLPRGDEKLFF.

V is TRBV11-2 and J is TRBJ2-1, with 9 bases matching TRBD1. Germline V lookup: CDR1 SGHAT, CDR2 FQNNGV. This CDR3 has 16 residues. V dropped 4 bases and J dropped 6; count of bases not matched to a gene: 10. The CDR3 region is CASSSLGTGPFNEQFF. The CDR3 DNA reads TGTGCCAGCAGCTCCCTGGGGACAGGGCCGTTCAATGAGCAGTTCTTC.

Here the CDR3 DNA reads TGTGCCAGCAGATCCGGGACAGGGAATCTTATAACAGATACGCAGTATTTT. Protein product: CASRSGTGNLITDTQYF. The chain uses TRBV2 and TRBJ2-3; 9 bases agree with TRBD1. CDR1 is SNHLY, CDR2 FYNNEI, per germline. After removal of 6 bases from V and 3 bases from J, the junction contained 13 bases not matched to a gene. The CDR3 totals 17 residues.

V and J are TRBV7-2 and TRBJ2-7, with D perhaps matching TRBD2 (5 bases). The CDR3 contains 16 residues. Germline lookup yields CDR1 SGHTA and CDR2 FQGNSA. V was clipped by 1 base and J by 3 bases, with 16 bases between them. In DNA form, the CDR3 reads TGTGCCAGCAGCTTAGGAGGGTCAATAAGGATCTACGAGCAGTACTTC. This codes for CASSLGGSIRIYEQYF.

This chain links TRBV29-1 with TRBJ1-3; tentatively, D is TRBD1 (5 bases). Germline V gives CDR1 SQVTM, CDR2 ANQGSEA. With 4 bases removed from V and 2 bases from J, the gap between germline ends came to 15 bases. This CDR3 contains 15 residues. As DNA, the CDR3 is TGCAGCGTTGCCCGGGGAGGGGTAGCTGGAAACACCATATATTTT. It translates to CSVARGGVAGNTIYF.